These 30 T cell receptor beta chains share one sample of origin, sequenced in a study of cytomegalovirus exposure and HLA in healthy donors. With 60 Vbeta and 13 Jbeta primers, the PCR was carried out. TCRdb's table, derived via immunoSEQ multiplex PCR, lists solely in-frame clones and lacks some. The top ten hold approximately 0.71% of the sample, which has 200,000 to 250,000 clones, 80% to 85% seen once. The sample comprised PBMCs. The receptor set was obtained from a boy between 2 and 10 years old in good health and CMV-seronegative.

The chain is built from TRBV19 and TRBJ1-1, with D hard to call. V lost 5 bases and J lost 1, with 17 bases in between. The CDR3 is made up of 16 amino acids. Looked up from germline, CDR1 is LNHDA and CDR2 is SQIVND (reference sequence). The CDR3 DNA reads TGTGCCAGTAGTTCAGCGGAGTTTTACTCGAACACTGAAGCTTTCTTT. It encodes CASSSAEFYSNTEAFF.

The rearrangement uses TRBV5-4 and TRBJ1-1, with 8 bases that match TRBD1. The CDR3 runs 16 residues. Germline trimming cut 4 bases from V and 3 bases from J; bases unmatched to any gene: 11. Germline V gene lookup returns CDR1 SGHNT and CDR2 YYREEE (reference sequence). The CDR3 loop reads CASSPDRVVGYTEAFF. For the CDR3, the DNA is TGTGCCAGCAGCCCGGACAGGGTAGTTGGTTACACTGAAGCTTTCTTT. Drawing the rest from reference TRBV5-4 and TRBJ1-1, the complete variable domain is ETGVTQSPTHLIKTRGQQVTLRCSSQSGHNTVSWYQQALGQGPQFIFQYYREEENGRGNFPPRFSGLQFPNYSSELNVNALELDDSALYLCASSPDRVVGYTEAFFGQGTRLTVV.

CDR3 in amino acids: CASSSPGTGPGSSYEQYF. The CDR3 nucleotides read TGTGCCAGCAGTTCCCCTGGGACAGGTCCGGGTAGCTCCTACGAGCAGTACTTC. The V call is TRBV27, the J call TRBJ2-7, with TRBD1 identical over 8 bases. The germline V gene has CDR1 MNHEY and CDR2 SMNVEV (reference sequence). V lost 4 bases to trimming and J lost 0 bases; unmatched junction nucleotides: 14. CDR3 length equals 18 residues.

The CDR3 protein is CSHAVPYGYTF. CDR3 DNA: TGCAGTCACGCGGTGCCGTATGGCTACACCTTC. The chain carries TRBV20-1 and TRBJ1-2; no reliable D call. There are 11 residues in the CDR3. Germline CDR1 reads DFQATT; CDR2 reads SNEGSKA (reference sequence). Trimming took 8 bases from V and 5 from J, leaving 12 bases between them.

The CDR3 nucleotides are TGTGCCAGCAGCCCGGGGACTAGCTGGGGGCCCACAGATACGCAGTATTTT. Amino acids: CASSPGTSWGPTDTQYF. The chain recombines TRBV7-9 with TRBJ2-3; TRBD2 aligns across 9 bases. Germline V lookup: CDR1 SEHNR, CDR2 FQNEAQ (reference sequence). The CDR3 has 17 residues. The junction had 11 bases not matched to a gene; V was cut back by 5 bases and J by 2 bases.

The rearrangement links TRBV6-1 to TRBJ1-4; 8 nucleotides match TRBD1. V trimming: 4 bases; J trimming: 5 bases; junction bases outside the gene matches: 9. The CDR3 contains 16 residues. CDR1 and CDR2 from the germline V gene are MNHNS and SASEGT. The CDR3 here is CASSAIRTGSNEKLFF. The CDR3 nucleotides are TGTGCCAGCAGTGCGATCCGGACAGGGTCGAATGAAAAACTGTTTTTT.

This clone has just one count. The chain couples TRBV6-6 to TRBJ1-2, with 8 nucleotides matching TRBD1. Per germline, CDR1 MNHNY and CDR2 SVGAGI (reference sequence). With V trimmed by 5 bases and J by 3 bases, 11 bases remained unmatched. CDR3 length: 16 residues. CDR3 in DNA: TGTGCCAGCAGTCCTAACCCCAACAGGGGGGACTATGGCTACACCTTC. Its protein is CASSPNPNRGDYGYTF.

The chain couples TRBV19 to TRBJ2-1, with TRBD2 matching over 8 bases. CDR3 size: 18 residues. Germline V gene lookup returns CDR1 LNHDA and CDR2 SQIVND (reference sequence). V lost 3 bases to trimming and J lost 0 bases; unmatched junction nucleotides: 10. The DNA of the CDR3 is TGTGCCAGTAGTATGAAGCTAGCGGGCAAGAGCTCCTACAATGAGCAGTTCTTC. This codes for CASSMKLAGKSSYNEQFF. The whole variable domain, filled in from reference TRBV19 and TRBJ2-1, reads DGGITQSPKYLFRKEGQNVTLSCEQNLNHDAMYWYRQDPGQGLRLIYYSQIVNDFQKGDIAEGYSVSREKKESFPLTVTSAQKNPTAFYLCASSMKLAGKSSYNEQFFGPGTRLTVL.

V gene TRBV28 combines with J gene TRBJ1-5; TRBD1 matches at 9 bases. The CDR3 runs to 15 residues. CDR1 is MDHEN, CDR2 SYDVKM, per germline. The J segment lost 4 bases and the V segment lost 6 bases, leaving 7 bases of the junction unmatched. The CDR3 DNA is TGTGCCAGCAGCCTCAGACAGGGGGGGAATCAGCCCCAGCATTTT. This encodes CASSLRQGGNQPQHF.

The V call is TRBV2, the J call TRBJ2-7; 8 positions agree with TRBD1. J lost 2 bases, V lost 4 bases, and 4 bases had no gene match. CDR1 is SNHLY, CDR2 FYNNEI, per germline. The CDR3 contains 14 residues. CDR3 DNA: TGTGCCAGCAGTGTGGAACAGGGGGCCTACGAGCAGTACTTC. It is translated as CASSVEQGAYEQYF.

This chain links TRBV6-1 with TRBJ1-5; D uncertain. Germline lookup yields CDR1 MNHNS and CDR2 SASEGT. The CDR3 has 13 amino acids. V lost 6 bases and J lost 6, with 12 bases in between. In DNA, the CDR3 is TGTGCCAGCAGACCCTTCGGGGTTCAGCCCCAGCATTTT. Translated, it gives CASRPFGVQPQHF.

This clone occurred once. The CDR3: CASSFALNYGYTF. The DNA of the CDR3 is TGTGCCAGCAGCTTCGCGTTAAACTATGGCTACACCTTC. The chain uses TRBV7-2 and TRBJ1-2; no clear D. V dropped 3 bases and J dropped 2 bases, with 7 bases sitting between them. Germline V gene sequence: CDR1 SGHTA, CDR2 FQGNSA. The CDR3 is 13 residues long.

V and J are TRBV12-5 and TRBJ1-1; 7 bases are shared with TRBD1. With 5 bases clipped from V and 5 bases from J, the junction kept 20 bases outside the gene matches. The germline V gene has CDR1 LGHNT and CDR2 FRNRAP. This CDR3 has 18 amino acids. This chain's CDR3 is CASGPRDSSSRGETEAFF. As DNA, the CDR3 is TGTGCTAGTGGTCCCCGGGACAGCTCCTCCCGAGGGGAGACTGAAGCTTTCTTT.

The chain employs TRBV10-1 and TRBJ2-7; 9 bases align to TRBD1. Germline trimming cut 5 bases from V and 0 bases from J; bases unmatched to any gene: 11. This CDR3 is 17 amino acids long. In germline, CDR1 is WNHNN, CDR2 SYGVQD (reference sequence). The CDR3 sequence is CASSPPEQGAGSYEQYF. The DNA for the CDR3 is TGCGCCAGCAGTCCACCCGAACAGGGGGCTGGCTCCTACGAGCAGTACTTC.

This clone has a single count. The chain uses TRBV6-4 and TRBJ1-1, with TRBD1 matching 8 bases. V shed 5 bases, J shed 4 bases, and the junction held 12 bases outside the gene matches. Germline loops: CDR1 MRHNA, CDR2 SNTAGT. The CDR3 runs to 16 residues. CDR3 region: CASSRVPRGQGTEAFF. The CDR3 DNA follows: TGTGCCAGCAGTCGCGTGCCCAGGGGGCAAGGCACTGAAGCTTTCTTT.

The rearrangement uses TRBV6-5 and TRBJ1-2; a possible D gene is TRBD1 (6 bases). CDR3 size: 13 residues. Trimming left V 7 bases short and J 4 bases short, with 13 bases between. CDR1 is MNHEY and CDR2 is SVGAGI in the germline V gene. In DNA, the CDR3 is TGTGCCAGCACCGACGACAGGTTCTATGGCTACACCTTC. Its translation: CASTDDRFYGYTF.

The rearrangement joins TRBV2 to TRBJ1-2, with TRBD1 as a possible D gene (5 bases). Trimming took off 1 base at V and 4 bases at J, with 22 bases between the two ends. The CDR3 spans 18 residues. CDR1 is SNHLY, CDR2 FYNNEI, per germline. This CDR3 reads CASSEGDSGFGAFYGYTF. The DNA of the CDR3 is TGTGCCAGCAGTGAAGGAGACTCAGGGTTTGGGGCCTTCTATGGCTACACCTTC.

The chain combines TRBV6-5 with TRBJ2-4; 10 bases match TRBD2. The CDR3 length is 13 residues. The V and J ends lost 5 bases and 10 bases, in that order; junction bases with no gene match: 5. Per germline, CDR1 MNHEY and CDR2 SVGAGI. CDR3 amino acids: CASSPASGSIQYF. The CDR3 DNA reads TGTGCCAGCAGTCCAGCTAGCGGGAGTATTCAGTACTTC.

V is TRBV19 and J is TRBJ2-7, with D unresolved. CDR1 and CDR2 (germline): LNHDA, SQIVND (reference sequence). This CDR3 has 14 amino acids. Trimming stripped 3 bases from V and 2 bases from J, with 11 bases between. CDR3 protein: CASSMGLRTYEQYF. CDR3 coding DNA: TGTGCCAGTAGTATGGGCCTCAGGACCTACGAGCAGTACTTC.

The chain employs TRBV13 and TRBJ2-2; the D gene is possibly TRBD1 (5 bases). Germline loops: CDR1 PRHDT, CDR2 FYEKMQ (reference sequence). V was trimmed by 0 bases and J by 2 bases, leaving 10 bases between them. There are 16 residues in the CDR3. Written as DNA, the CDR3 is TGTGCCAGCAGCTTAGGGCCTACAGGAAACACCGGGGAGCTGTTTTTT. As protein: CASSLGPTGNTGELFF.

This clone has just one count. V is TRBV16 and J is TRBJ1-2; no reliable D call. Trimming took 4 bases from V and 8 from J, leaving 11 bases between them. Germline loops: CDR1 KGHSY, CDR2 FQNENV. The CDR3 totals 12 residues. The CDR3 protein is CASSPNTEGYTF. The CDR3 DNA is TGTGCCAGCAGCCCTAATACCGAGGGCTACACCTTC.

This clone was detected once. This sequence joins TRBV7-9 and TRBJ1-4; D is ambiguous. Deletions cut 3 bases from V and 0 bases from J, with 8 bases between. Germline CDR1 SEHNR, CDR2 FQNEAQ (reference sequence). This CDR3 spans 15 amino acids. The CDR3 region has the DNA TGTGCCAGCAGCTTCCTGACAACAACTAATGAAAAACTGTTTTTT. This translates into CASSFLTTTNEKLFF.

This chain connects TRBV2 to TRBJ1-2; 7 bases are a match to TRBD1. Germline values: CDR1 SNHLY, CDR2 FYNNEI. After removal of 2 bases from V and 4 bases from J, the junction contained 13 bases not matched to a gene. The CDR3 spans 17 residues. The DNA of the CDR3 is TGTGCCAGCAGTGAACAAGGGGGCAGAGGGACTCTCTATGGCTACACCTTC. Translating it yields CASSEQGGRGTLYGYTF.

This chain joins TRBV19 and TRBJ1-1, with D perhaps matching TRBD1 (5 bases). Trimming took 3 bases from V and 3 from J, leaving 11 bases between them. The length of the CDR3 is 14 residues. The germline V gene has CDR1 LNHDA and CDR2 SQIVND (reference sequence). CDR3 coding DNA: TGTGCCAGTAGTATGATGGGGGGGGACACTGAAGCTTTCTTT. Its protein is CASSMMGGDTEAFF. The full variable domain, in which reference TRBV19 and TRBJ1-1 provide the parts outside the CDR3, is DGGITQSPKYLFRKEGQNVTLSCEQNLNHDAMYWYRQDPGQGLRLIYYSQIVNDFQKGDIAEGYSVSREKKESFPLTVTSAQKNPTAFYLCASSMMGGDTEAFFGQGTRLTVV.

The chain carries TRBV7-2 and TRBJ1-6; D remains unclear. V was shortened by 6 bases and J by 6 bases, with 9 bases between the two germline ends. The CDR3 covers 13 residues. CDR1 SGHTA and CDR2 FQGNSA come from the germline V gene. Written as DNA, the CDR3 is TGTGCCAGCAGTGGACTAGGTAATTCACCCCTCCACTTT. Residues: CASSGLGNSPLHF. Combining the CDR3 with reference TRBV7-2 and TRBJ1-6 gives the whole variable domain GAGVSQSPSNKVTEKGKDVELRCDPISGHTALYWYRQSLGQGLEFLIYFQGNSAPDKSGLPSDRFSAERTGGSVSTLTIQRTQQEDSAVYLCASSGLGNSPLHFGNGTRLTVT.

This chain joins TRBV29-1 and TRBJ2-7; possibly TRBD1 for D (6 bases). CDR1 SQVTM and CDR2 ANQGSEA come from the germline V gene. The CDR3 length is 12 residues. V was shortened by 6 bases and J by 6 bases, with 15 bases between the two germline ends. CDR3 region: CSVMGRGREQYF. For the CDR3, the DNA is TGCAGCGTAATGGGCAGGGGTCGCGAGCAGTACTTC.

This chain uses TRBV6-1 with TRBJ2-1, with 14 nucleotides matching TRBD2. CDR1 is MNHNS and CDR2 is SASEGT in the germline V gene. V was clipped by 1 base and J by 10 bases; unmatched bases: 0. CDR3 length equals 14 residues. The DNA of the CDR3 is TGTGCCAGCAGTGAAGGGACTAGCGGGAGGGAGCAGTTCTTC. Translating it yields CASSEGTSGREQFF.

This clone appeared a few times. The chain employs TRBV15 and TRBJ2-3; 7 nucleotides align to TRBD2. The CDR3 spans 17 residues. J was trimmed by 4 bases and V by 0 bases; bases with no gene match: 10. CDR1 is LNHNV and CDR2 is YYDKDF in the germline V gene (reference sequence). CDR3: CATSRDIRAGRADTQYF. The CDR3 coding sequence is TGTGCCACCAGCAGAGATATTAGGGCAGGGAGGGCAGATACGCAGTATTTT. The whole variable domain, remainder taken from reference TRBV15 and TRBJ2-3, is DAMVIQNPRYQVTQFGKPVTLSCSQTLNHNVMYWYQQKSSQAPKLLFHYYDKDFNNEADTPDNFQSRRPNTSFCFLDIRSPGLGDTAMYLCATSRDIRAGRADTQYFGPGTRLTVL.

The CDR3 nucleotides are TGTGCCAGCAGCTCTACCATCGGGGGGGGCGTCTCCTACGAGCAGTACTTC. Translated, it gives CASSSTIGGGVSYEQYF. This chain connects TRBV7-2 to TRBJ2-7, with 8 bases that match TRBD2. CDR3 length: 17 residues. CDR1 is SGHTA and CDR2 is FQGNSA in the germline V gene. V gave up 4 bases and J gave up 0 bases; unmatched junction bases: 11.

The chain combines TRBV25-1 with TRBJ2-5; 10 positions match TRBD1. The germline V gene encodes CDR1 MGHDK and CDR2 SYGVNS. V shed 3 bases and J 5 bases; nucleotides not matched to a gene: 9. The CDR3 covers 16 residues. CDR3 bases: TGTGCCAGCAGTGATAGTGAGGACAGGGGGGGCGAGACCCAGTACTTC. Protein sequence: CASSDSEDRGGETQYF.